These 22 T cell receptor beta chains were sequenced from one sample in a study of blood T cell repertoires in COVID-19. TCRdb's copy holds only in-frame clones and misses some; the assay was immunoSEQ multiplex PCR. The data hold 150,000 to 200,000 clones, with less than 85% observed a single time. Sequencing used peripheral blood. These TCRs come from a woman older than 75 with acute or convalescent COVID-19.

J is TRBJ2-1 and V is TRBV11-2; 11 positions agree with TRBD2. Germline V gene data show CDR1 as SGHAT and CDR2 as FQNNGV. J lost 9 bases, V lost 5 bases, and 9 bases had no gene match. The CDR3 is 15 amino acids. The chain's CDR3 is CASSPRTSGLSEQFF. In nucleotides, the CDR3 is TGTGCCAGCAGCCCGCGGACTAGCGGGCTTAGTGAGCAGTTCTTC.

The chain links TRBV7-9 to TRBJ2-7, with a possible D match to TRBD2 (7 bases). The CDR3 has 16 amino acids. The germline V gene encodes CDR1 SEHNR and CDR2 FQNEAQ (reference sequence). Trimming left V 4 bases short and J 0 bases short, with 16 bases between. CDR3: CASSSPRGAISYEQYF. The CDR3 nucleotides are TGTGCCAGCAGCTCCCCCCGGGGGGCTATCTCCTACGAGCAGTACTTC.

The chain is built from TRBV5-1 and TRBJ2-5; 7 bases agree with TRBD2. Germline V gives CDR1 SGHRS, CDR2 YFSETQ. The CDR3 totals 13 residues. Trimming removed 6 bases from V and 5 bases from J; junction bases left unmatched: 7. This CDR3 reads CASNRRERETQYF. The CDR3 bases are TGCGCCAGCAATAGGCGGGAGAGGGAGACCCAGTACTTC.

V gene TRBV30 combines with J gene TRBJ1-1; D gene unclear. V gave up 3 bases and J gave up 4 bases, with 3 bases separating them. This CDR3 is built from 10 residues. CDR1 GTSNPN and CDR2 SVGIG come from the germline V gene (reference sequence). As DNA, the CDR3 is TGTGCCTGGAGGAGCACTGAAGCTTTCTTT. Its protein product is CAWRSTEAFF.

This chain joins TRBV19 and TRBJ1-5; 7 nucleotides agree with TRBD1. Germline assignment: CDR1 LNHDA and CDR2 SQIVND (reference sequence). The V segment lost 5 bases and the J segment 3 bases; nucleotides outside the gene matches: 10. CDR3 length: 16 amino acids. The CDR3 sequence: CASSSLTGLDNQPQHF. The CDR3, as DNA: TGTGCCAGTAGTTCCCTGACAGGGTTAGACAATCAGCCCCAGCATTTT.

This clone was seen ten or more times. V gene TRBV2 combines with J gene TRBJ1-3, with D possibly matching TRBD1 (5 bases). Trimming took 2 bases from V and 0 from J, leaving 5 bases between them. The CDR3 has 14 residues. Per germline, CDR1 SNHLY and CDR2 FYNNEI. The CDR3 region has the DNA TGTGCCAGCAGTGAACAGGGCTCTGGAAACACCATATATTTT. Its translation: CASSEQGSGNTIYF.

The chain uses TRBV9 and TRBJ2-1, with 8 bases that match TRBD1. The germline CDR1 and CDR2 sequences are SGDLS and YYNGEE. The trim removed 4 bases at V and 0 bases at J, leaving 12 bases unmatched. The CDR3 runs 18 residues. The CDR3 loop reads CASSPGGGQESSYNEQFF. CDR3 bases: TGTGCCAGCAGCCCCGGAGGGGGACAGGAGAGCTCCTACAATGAGCAGTTCTTC.

The rearrangement links TRBV3-1 (or the pseudogene TRBV3-2) to TRBJ1-6; tentatively, D is TRBD1 (6 bases). The CDR3 runs 14 residues. V was trimmed by 4 bases and J by 5 bases, leaving 9 bases between them. Germline-derived CDR1 and CDR2 are LGHDT and YNNKEL (reference sequence). CDR3 in amino acids: CASSLGQHNSPLHF. The CDR3 DNA sequence: TGTGCCAGCAGCCTTGGACAGCATAATTCACCCCTCCACTTT.

The J gene is TRBJ1-1, the V gene TRBV29-1, with TRBD1 matching over 7 bases. The CDR3 covers 10 residues. V dropped 6 bases and J dropped 11; count of bases not matched to a gene: 6. Germline V gene data show CDR1 as SQVTM and CDR2 as ANQGSEA. The CDR3 loop is CSVLGGQAFF. The CDR3 nucleotides are TGCAGCGTCCTAGGGGGCCAGGCTTTCTTT.

This rearrangement joins TRBV28 to TRBJ2-5, with unresolved D. The CDR3 is 16 amino acids. CDR1 and CDR2 (germline): MDHEN, SYDVKM. The V end lost 4 bases, the J end lost 0 bases, and 15 bases lay between the germline ends. The CDR3 nucleotides are TGTGCCAGCAGTTCAATCCTGACTGAGTACCAAGAGACCCAGTACTTC. Protein product: CASSSILTEYQETQYF.

The chain employs TRBV21-1 and TRBJ2-7; no DNA check was done on the table's D call, TRBD1. TRBV21-1 is described as a pseudogene. CDR3 size: 13 residues. The DNA of the CDR3 is TGTGCCAGCAGCAAGTGGGTAGGGGTCGAGCAGTACTTC. It specifies CASSKWVGVEQYF.

This rearrangement joins TRBV10-3 to TRBJ1-5, with 12 bases fitting TRBD1. Trimming at V came to 6 bases and at J to 2 bases, leaving 5 bases not matched to a gene. This CDR3 comprises 16 residues. Germline lookup yields CDR1 ENHRY and CDR2 SYGVKD. The CDR3 bases are TGTGCCATCAGCGGGACAGGGGGCATAGGCAATCAGCCCCAGCATTTT. Translation gives CAISGTGGIGNQPQHF.

The chain employs TRBV29-1 and TRBJ1-1, with D possibly being TRBD1 (6 bases). The CDR3 totals 12 residues. The germline gives CDR1 SQVTM, CDR2 ANQGSEA. With 8 bases removed from V and 5 bases from J, the gap between germline ends came to 15 bases. DNA of the CDR3: TGCAGCCTAACCAGGGGAAGGACTGAAGCTTTCTTT. It codes for CSLTRGRTEAFF. The full variable domain, with the rest looked up from reference TRBV29-1 and TRBJ1-1, is SAVISQKPSRDICQRGTSLTIQCQVDSQVTMMFWYRQQPGQSLTLIATANQGSEATYESGFVIDKFPISRPNLTFSTLTVSNMSPEDSSIYLCSLTRGRTEAFFGQGTRLTVV.

The V call is TRBV5-1, the J call TRBJ1-1; D might be TRBD1 (6 bases). CDR3 length: 14 amino acids. V was pared by 3 bases and J by 7 bases, with 16 bases between. Germline CDR1 is SGHRS and CDR2 is YFSETQ. The CDR3 reads CASSSSTGENEAFF. The DNA for the CDR3 is TGCGCCAGCAGCTCGTCGACAGGCGAGAATGAAGCTTTCTTT.

The chain recombines TRBV7-9 with TRBJ2-7; TRBD2 aligns across 7 bases. CDR1 is SEHNR, CDR2 FQNEAQ, per germline (reference sequence). CDR3 length equals 16 residues. Losses at the gene ends were 5 bases for V and 2 bases for J; bases not matched to a gene: 12. CDR3 loop: CASSPSGLAVPYEQYF. The CDR3 nucleotides read TGTGCCAGCAGCCCCAGCGGGCTAGCGGTTCCCTACGAGCAGTACTTC.

This clone appeared many times. J is TRBJ1-2 and V is TRBV6-2 or TRBV6-3, with 9 bases matching TRBD1. Germline V gives CDR1 MNHEY, CDR2 SVGEGT. This CDR3 has 15 residues. The trim removed 6 bases at V and 1 base at J, leaving 6 bases unmatched. CDR3 protein: CASSDTGGDNYGYTF. DNA of the CDR3: TGTGCCAGCAGCGATACAGGGGGCGATAACTATGGCTACACCTTC.

V is TRBV5-6 and J is TRBJ2-1, with 8 bases lining up with TRBD2. Trimming removed 2 bases from V and 10 bases from J; junction bases left unmatched: 8. CDR1 is SGHDT, CDR2 YYEEEE, per germline. CDR3 length equals 14 residues. The DNA for the CDR3 is TGTGCCAGCAGCTTAGGCGGGAGGTCTGACGAGCAGTTCTTC. Translating it yields CASSLGGRSDEQFF.

The chain couples TRBV6-2 or TRBV6-3 to TRBJ2-2, with unresolved D. Trimming cost V 6 bases and J 4 bases, with 12 bases left between them. In germline, CDR1 is MNHEY, CDR2 SVGEGT. CDR3 length equals 14 residues. The CDR3 is CASSPLAGTGELFF. Written as DNA, the CDR3 is TGTGCCAGCAGCCCGCTTGCCGGCACCGGGGAGCTGTTTTTT.

This clone was seen a few times. The rearrangement joins TRBV7-2 to TRBJ2-2; 7 nucleotides match TRBD1. Per the germline V gene, CDR1 is SGHTA and CDR2 is FQGNSA. V lost 3 bases to trimming and J lost 6 bases; unmatched junction nucleotides: 10. The CDR3 length is 16 residues. CDR3 sequence (DNA): TGTGCCAGCAGCTTCCAACTGGGACAGTTTTCCGGGGAGCTGTTTTTT. Its translation is CASSFQLGQFSGELFF.

The chain joins TRBV6-2 or TRBV6-3 to TRBJ2-3, with 7 bases lining up with TRBD2. The CDR3 has 16 amino acids. The germline V gene encodes CDR1 MNHEY and CDR2 SVGEGT. Trimming removed 5 bases from V and 6 bases from J; junction bases left unmatched: 14. CDR3 amino acids: CASSEWEGQFYDTQYF. DNA for the CDR3: TGTGCCAGCAGTGAGTGGGAGGGCCAATTTTACGATACGCAGTATTTT.

V is TRBV21-1 and J is TRBJ2-3; whether TRBD2, the table's D call, matches the DNA was not checked. TRBV21-1 is classified as a pseudogene. CDR3 length: 17 amino acids. For the CDR3, the DNA is TGTGCCAGCAGCCTTCTCACTAGCGGGAGTGACACAGATACGCAGTATTTT. It translates to CASSLLTSGSDTDTQYF.

The V call is TRBV28, the J call TRBJ1-1; 9 bases line up with TRBD1. Losses at the gene ends were 6 bases for V and 1 base for J; bases not matched to a gene: 6. Germline V gene data show CDR1 as MDHEN and CDR2 as SYDVKM. This CDR3 is 15 amino acids long. The CDR3 sequence: CASSDLQGANTEAFF. The CDR3 nucleotides read TGTGCCAGCAGCGACTTACAGGGGGCGAACACTGAAGCTTTCTTT.